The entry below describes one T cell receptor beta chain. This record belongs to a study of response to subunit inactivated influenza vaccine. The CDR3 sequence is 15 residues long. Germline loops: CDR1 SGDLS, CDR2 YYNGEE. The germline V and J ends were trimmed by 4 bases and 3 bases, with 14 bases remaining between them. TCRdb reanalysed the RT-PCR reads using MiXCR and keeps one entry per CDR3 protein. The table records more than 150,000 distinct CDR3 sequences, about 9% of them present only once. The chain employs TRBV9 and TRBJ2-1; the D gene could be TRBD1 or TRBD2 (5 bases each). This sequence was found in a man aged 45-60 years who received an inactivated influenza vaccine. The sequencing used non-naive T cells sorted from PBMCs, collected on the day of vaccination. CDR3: CASSPGAAHYNEQFF. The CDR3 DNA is TGTGCCAGCAGCCCCGGGGCCGCGCACTACAATGAGCAGTTCTTC.